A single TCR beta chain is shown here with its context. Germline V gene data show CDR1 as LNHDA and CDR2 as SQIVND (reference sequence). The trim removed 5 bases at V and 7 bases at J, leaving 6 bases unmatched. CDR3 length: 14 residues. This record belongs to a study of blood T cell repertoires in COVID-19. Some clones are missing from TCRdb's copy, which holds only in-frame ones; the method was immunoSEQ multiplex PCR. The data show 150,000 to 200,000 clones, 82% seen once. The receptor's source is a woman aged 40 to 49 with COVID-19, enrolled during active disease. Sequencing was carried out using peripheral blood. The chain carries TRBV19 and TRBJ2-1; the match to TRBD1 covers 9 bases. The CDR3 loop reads CASSRDRVGNEQFF. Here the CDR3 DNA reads TGTGCCAGTAGTCGGGACAGGGTGGGGAATGAGCAGTTCTTC.